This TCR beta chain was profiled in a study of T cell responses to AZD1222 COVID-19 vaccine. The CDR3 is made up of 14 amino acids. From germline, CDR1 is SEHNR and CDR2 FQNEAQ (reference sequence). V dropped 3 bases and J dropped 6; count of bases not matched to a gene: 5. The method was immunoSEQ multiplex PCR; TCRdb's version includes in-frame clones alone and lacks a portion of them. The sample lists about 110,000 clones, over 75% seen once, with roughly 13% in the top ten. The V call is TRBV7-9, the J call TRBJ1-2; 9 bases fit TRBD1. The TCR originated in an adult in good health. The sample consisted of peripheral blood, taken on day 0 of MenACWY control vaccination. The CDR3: CASSFPGTGNGYTF. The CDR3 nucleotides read TGTGCCAGCAGCTTTCCCGGGACAGGGAATGGCTACACCTTC.